This TCR beta chain stems from a study of blood T cell repertoires in COVID-19. About the research overall: Specimens from acute and convalescent COVID-19 originated in the United States, Italy and Spain.

As processed by the authors: Scientists estimated how many nucleated cells there were by amplifying reference gene primers. Clones were sequenced by immunoSEQ multiplex PCR, and TCRdb holds only the in-frame ones, with some missing. From that table come the V and J calls and clone size; the DNA was used to work out D and trimming. The sample has 55,000 to 75,000 clones; over 60% are singletons. In its sample, this clone was seen once. The source of this sequence is a human donor in a cohort sampled during active COVID-19. The sequencing input was peripheral blood.

The CDR3, as DNA: TGTGCCAGCAGCTACTCTACAGGGAACACCGGGGAGCTGTTTTTT. It codes for CASSYSTGNTGELFF. The chain links TRBV5-5 to TRBJ2-2; TRBD1 is a possible D gene (5 bases). The CDR3 has 15 amino acids. Germline-derived CDR1 and CDR2 are SGHKS and YYEKEE (reference sequence). Trimming stripped 3 bases from V and 1 base from J, with 10 bases between.